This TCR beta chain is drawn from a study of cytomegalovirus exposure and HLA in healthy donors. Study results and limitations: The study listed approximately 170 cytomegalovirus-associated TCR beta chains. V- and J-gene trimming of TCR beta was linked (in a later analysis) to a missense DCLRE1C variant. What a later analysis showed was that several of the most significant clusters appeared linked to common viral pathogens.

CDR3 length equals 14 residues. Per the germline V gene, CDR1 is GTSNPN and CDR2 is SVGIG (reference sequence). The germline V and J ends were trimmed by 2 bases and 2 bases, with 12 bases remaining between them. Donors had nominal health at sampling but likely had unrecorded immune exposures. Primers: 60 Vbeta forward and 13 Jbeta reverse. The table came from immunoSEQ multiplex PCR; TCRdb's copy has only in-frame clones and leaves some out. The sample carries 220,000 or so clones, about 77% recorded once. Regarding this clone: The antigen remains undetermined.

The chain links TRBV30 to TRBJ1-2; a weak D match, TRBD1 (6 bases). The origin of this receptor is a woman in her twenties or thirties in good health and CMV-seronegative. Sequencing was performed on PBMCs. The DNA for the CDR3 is TGTGCCTGGAGTTCGGACAGCTTAAACTATGGCTACACCTTC. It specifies CAWSSDSLNYGYTF.